The T cell receptor beta chain described here comes from a study of blood T cell repertoires in COVID-19. The wider study: Samples representing acute and convalescent COVID-19 were sourced from the United States, Italy and Spain. Nucleic acid was either cDNA or gDNA, and it came from T cells, B-cell-depleted T cells, or PBMCs.

The V gene lost 6 bases and the J gene lost 1 base, with 9 bases spanning the gap. Germline CDR1 SEHNR, CDR2 FQNEAQ (reference sequence). This CDR3 comprises 13 residues. Per the authors' pipeline: From reference gene primer amplification, estimates of nucleated cell counts were derived. TCRdb keeps only in-frame clones here, not all; method: immunoSEQ multiplex PCR. The DNA gave D and trimming, while V, J and clone size come from that table. The sample lists 200,000 to 250,000 clones, approximately 90% occurring once. The specimen sequenced was peripheral blood. The sequence was obtained from a young woman who had recovered from COVID-19. The chain is built from TRBV7-9 and TRBJ1-1, with unresolved D. The CDR3 region is CASRQEANTEAFF. The CDR3 bases are TGTGCCAGCAGACAAGAGGCGAACACTGAAGCTTTCTTT.